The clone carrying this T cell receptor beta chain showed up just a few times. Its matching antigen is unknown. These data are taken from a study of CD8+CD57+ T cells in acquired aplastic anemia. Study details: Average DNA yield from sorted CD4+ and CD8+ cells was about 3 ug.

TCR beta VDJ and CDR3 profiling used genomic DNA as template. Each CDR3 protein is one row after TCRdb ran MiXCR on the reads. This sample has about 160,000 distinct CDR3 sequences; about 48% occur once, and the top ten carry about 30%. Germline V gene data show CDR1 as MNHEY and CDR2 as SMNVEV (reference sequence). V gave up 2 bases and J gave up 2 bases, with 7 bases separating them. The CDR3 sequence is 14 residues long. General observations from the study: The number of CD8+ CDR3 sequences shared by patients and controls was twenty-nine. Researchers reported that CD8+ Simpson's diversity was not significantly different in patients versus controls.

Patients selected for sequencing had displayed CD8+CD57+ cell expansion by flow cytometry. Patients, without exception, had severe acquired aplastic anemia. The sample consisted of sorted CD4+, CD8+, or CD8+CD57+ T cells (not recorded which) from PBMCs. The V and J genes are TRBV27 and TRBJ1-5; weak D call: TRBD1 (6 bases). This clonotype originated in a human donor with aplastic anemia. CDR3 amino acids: CASSLHRGNQPQHF. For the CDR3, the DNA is TGTGCCAGCAGTTTACACAGGGGCAATCAGCCCCAGCATTTT.